A single sample is the source of the 29 T cell receptor beta chains below, sequenced in a study of blood T cell repertoires in COVID-19. This table comes from immunoSEQ multiplex PCR, and its TCRdb copy is limited to in-frame clones, with some not included. The sample has about 190,000 clones, roughly 91% seen once; the top ten hold 3.5% to 4.5%. Sequencing was carried out using peripheral blood. The receptor source for this set is a human donor in a cohort sampled during active COVID-19.

This clone was observed a single time. The J gene is TRBJ2-5, the V gene TRBV7-2; tentative D call: TRBD2 (5 bases). The CDR3 is made up of 15 amino acids. The V gene lost 6 bases and the J gene lost 1 base, with 15 bases spanning the gap. CDR1 is SGHTA and CDR2 is FQGNSA in the germline V gene. CDR3 sequence (DNA): TGTGCCAGCAGGCGAGGGCCTATGATCCAAGAGACCCAGTACTTC. This gives the protein CASRRGPMIQETQYF.

This chain uses TRBV28 with TRBJ2-3; 7 nucleotides match TRBD1. Germline CDR1 is MDHEN and CDR2 is SYDVKM. The CDR3 loop spans 14 amino acids. Losses at the gene ends were 3 bases for V and 2 bases for J; bases not matched to a gene: 2. The DNA of the CDR3 is TGTGCCAGCAGTTTGGGACAGCCCACAGATACGCAGTATTTT. This codes for CASSLGQPTDTQYF. The variable domain in full, with the rest retrieved from reference TRBV28 and TRBJ2-3, is DVKVTQSSRYLVKRTGEKVFLECVQDMDHENMFWYRQDPGLGLRLIYFSYDVKMKEKGDIPEGYSVSREKKERFSLILESASTNQTSMYLCASSLGQPTDTQYFGPGTRLTVL.

The rearrangement uses TRBV6-2 or TRBV6-3 and TRBJ2-7; 8 nucleotides align to TRBD2. This CDR3 comprises 16 residues. The V gene's germline CDR1 is MNHEY and CDR2 SVGEGT. The J segment lost 4 bases and the V segment lost 2 bases, leaving 10 bases of the junction unmatched. This chain's CDR3 is CASSYHKREIGYEQYF. The CDR3 DNA reads as TGTGCCAGCAGTTACCACAAGCGGGAGATAGGGTACGAGCAGTACTTC.

J is TRBJ2-3 and V is TRBV9; 7 nucleotides match TRBD2. Germline loops: CDR1 SGDLS, CDR2 YYNGEE. V lost 3 bases and J lost 5; bases outside the gene matches: 3. The CDR3 is 13 residues long. The CDR3 reads CASSGAGKDTQYF. The CDR3 DNA is TGTGCCAGCAGCGGAGCGGGGAAAGATACGCAGTATTTT.

A few counts support this clone. V and J are TRBV19 and TRBJ2-7, with TRBD2 as a possible D gene (6 bases). This CDR3 has 13 residues. V lost 4 bases and J lost 1, with 8 bases in between. The V gene's germline CDR1 is LNHDA and CDR2 SQIVND (reference sequence). This chain's CDR3 is CASSKEGSYEQYF. CDR3 sequence (DNA): TGTGCCAGTAGTAAGGAGGGGTCCTACGAGCAGTACTTC.

This sequence joins TRBV19 and TRBJ2-7; 10 bases line up with TRBD1. Losses at the gene ends were 6 bases for V and 0 bases for J; bases not matched to a gene: 8. The CDR3 loop spans 16 amino acids. Per germline, CDR1 LNHDA and CDR2 SQIVND (reference sequence). The CDR3 coding sequence is TGTGCCAGTAGCCCCGGGACAGGGGCCAGCTCCTACGAGCAGTACTTC. Translation: CASSPGTGASSYEQYF.

The gene calls are TRBV5-4 and TRBJ2-7, with D possibly being TRBD2 (6 bases). Trimming left V 3 bases short and J 5 bases short, with 15 bases between. The germline V gene has CDR1 SGHNT and CDR2 YYREEE (reference sequence). The CDR3 has 14 residues. The CDR3 DNA reads as TGTGCCAGCAGCTCGACTTGGAGGGGAGACGAGCAGTACTTC. Amino acids: CASSSTWRGDEQYF.

This chain joins TRBV5-1 and TRBJ2-3; D is possibly TRBD1 (5 bases). The CDR3 has 16 amino acids. Germline CDR1 SGHRS, CDR2 YFSETQ. With 3 bases removed from V and 1 base from J, the gap between germline ends came to 15 bases. CDR3 DNA sequence: TGCGCCAGCAGCTCCCAGGGTATCGGTGGCACAGATACGCAGTATTTT. The encoded protein is CASSSQGIGGTDTQYF.

V and J are TRBV7-2 and TRBJ2-5, with D possibly being TRBD2 (6 bases). Between the trimmed V and J ends, which lost 5 bases and 7 bases, there was a span of 17 bases. There are 14 residues in the CDR3. The germline gives CDR1 SGHTA, CDR2 FQGNSA. The CDR3 spells CASSQEGLAGTQYF. In nucleotides, the CDR3 is TGTGCCAGCAGCCAAGAGGGACTCGCGGGGACCCAGTACTTC.

The rearrangement uses TRBV7-9 and TRBJ1-2; possible D gene TRBD1, 5 bases. Trimming stripped 5 bases from V and 2 bases from J, with 18 bases between. CDR3 length: 16 residues. CDR1 is SEHNR and CDR2 is FQNEAQ in the germline V gene (reference sequence). The CDR3 nucleotides are TGTGCCAGCAGCACCCGACCCGCCGCAGGGAACTATGGCTACACCTTC. Protein sequence: CASSTRPAAGNYGYTF.

The rearrangement uses TRBV6-6 and TRBJ1-4; D ambiguous. Per germline, CDR1 MNHNY and CDR2 SVGAGI (reference sequence). The V end was cut by 2 bases, the J end by 7 bases, with 8 bases between. The CDR3 loop spans 13 amino acids. The CDR3 DNA follows: TGTGCCAGCAGTTACCGAGGAGGTGAAAAACTGTTTTTT. Its protein product is CASSYRGGEKLFF.

Worth noting for this clone: A much larger clone lies a single base off, so this may be a read error. V gene TRBV6-2 or TRBV6-3 combines with J gene TRBJ1-2; 10 positions agree with TRBD1. J was trimmed by 6 bases and V by 6 bases; bases with no gene match: 4. Germline V gene sequence: CDR1 MNHEY, CDR2 SVGEGT. The CDR3 covers 13 residues. The CDR3 region is CASSLGTGDGYTF. The CDR3, as DNA: TGTGCCAGCAGCCTAGGGACAGGGGATGGCTACACCTTC.

This clone has only a few counts. The rearrangement joins TRBV7-2 to TRBJ1-1, with D uncertain. The V end was cut by 2 bases, the J end by 0 bases, with 7 bases between. Germline lookup yields CDR1 SGHTA and CDR2 FQGNSA. CDR3 size: 14 residues. The CDR3 sequence: CASSLNRMNTEAFF. The CDR3 coding sequence is TGTGCCAGCAGCTTAAACAGAATGAACACTGAAGCTTTCTTT.

This chain links TRBV6-5 with TRBJ2-3, with 11 bases fitting TRBD1. CDR3 length: 14 residues. CDR1 MNHEY and CDR2 SVGAGI come from the germline V gene. Trimming took 7 bases from V and 6 from J; bases not matched to a gene: 6. CDR3 residues: CASNRDRGMDTQYF. The CDR3 bases are TGTGCCAGCAACCGGGACAGGGGGATGGATACGCAGTATTTT.

The genes are TRBV7-9 and TRBJ1-2; a possible D gene is TRBD1 (5 bases). Trimming took off 5 bases at V and 9 bases at J, with 16 bases between the two ends. CDR1 and CDR2 from the germline V gene are SEHNR and FQNEAQ (reference sequence). The CDR3 loop spans 13 amino acids. The CDR3, as DNA: TGTGCCAGCAGCACGGGGGTCACAGGAAGCTACACCTTC. Translating gives CASSTGVTGSYTF.

CDR3 residues: CASSPDYRDRGLNEQFF. The CDR3 DNA is TGTGCCAGCAGCCCCGATTACCGGGACAGGGGGTTGAATGAGCAGTTCTTC. This chain joins TRBV5-8 and TRBJ2-1; 11 bases map to TRBD1. The length of the CDR3 is 17 residues. Per germline, CDR1 SGHTS and CDR2 YDEGEE. V gave up 4 bases and J gave up 7 bases; unmatched junction bases: 13. Based on the CDR3 plus reference TRBV5-8 and TRBJ2-1, the full variable domain is EAGVTQSPTHLIKTRGQQATLRCSPISGHTSVYWYQQALGLGLQFLLWYDEGEERNRGNFPPRFSGRQFPNYSSELNVNALELEDSALYLCASSPDYRDRGLNEQFFGPGTRLTVL.

This clone was observed once. The chain joins TRBV7-9 to TRBJ1-1; perhaps TRBD1 as D (5 bases). The CDR3 contains 15 residues. From germline, CDR1 is SEHNR and CDR2 FQNEAQ (reference sequence). Between the trimmed V and J ends, which lost 2 bases and 1 base, there was a span of 11 bases. Written as DNA, the CDR3 is TGTGCCAGCAGCTTATTTGGGGGGTCGAACACTGAAGCTTTCTTT. As protein: CASSLFGGSNTEAFF.

The CDR3 DNA follows: TGTGCCATCAGTGATGGAGGGTGGCAAGAGACCCAGTACTTC. It is translated as CAISDGGWQETQYF. V usage is TRBV10-3 and J usage is TRBJ2-5; tentative D call: TRBD2 (6 bases). Germline V gene data show CDR1 as ENHRY and CDR2 as SYGVKD. V lost 3 bases, J lost 2 bases, and 10 bases lay in between. This CDR3 is built from 14 residues.

The chain's CDR3 is CSASFRGGEPQHF. The CDR3 DNA reads TGCAGTGCTAGTTTTCGGGGGGGGGAGCCCCAGCATTTT. V gene TRBV20-1 combines with J gene TRBJ1-5; the D gene is possibly TRBD1 (5 bases). Trimming took 3 bases from V and 8 from J, leaving 14 bases between them. This CDR3 has 13 residues. CDR1 is DFQATT, CDR2 SNEGSKA, per germline (reference sequence).

The V call is TRBV11-2, the J call TRBJ1-6; the D is unclear. V lost 3 bases to trimming and J lost 7 bases, with 7 bases between them. Germline CDR1 SGHAT, CDR2 FQNNGV. The CDR3 has 13 residues. CDR3 DNA: TGTGCCAGCAGCTTCGGGGAGAATTCACCCCTCCACTTT. Translating gives CASSFGENSPLHF.

The V and J genes are TRBV19 and TRBJ2-4; 7 positions match TRBD1. Germline loops: CDR1 LNHDA, CDR2 SQIVND (reference sequence). Trimming cost V 11 bases and J 0 bases; bases outside gene matches: 7. The CDR3 consists of 14 residues. For the CDR3, the DNA is TGTGCCTCCGGGACAGCCCTAGCCAAAAACATTCAGTACTTC. Encoded protein: CASGTALAKNIQYF.

V usage is TRBV21-1 and J usage is TRBJ2-7; no DNA check was done on the table's D call, TRBD2. TRBV21-1 has pseudogene status. The CDR3 contains 18 residues. CDR3 in amino acids: CASSKGLLGTHNSYEQYF. The CDR3 DNA sequence: TGTGCCAGCAGCAAAGGTCTGCTAGGGACTCATAACTCCTACGAGCAGTACTTC.

The chain combines TRBV7-9 with TRBJ2-3; TRBD1 might be the D (6 bases). This CDR3 contains 15 residues. Trimming shortened V by 3 bases and J by 0 bases, and 10 bases separated the two germline ends. Germline lookup yields CDR1 SEHNR and CDR2 FQNEAQ (reference sequence). CDR3: CASSFLGHSTDTQYF. The CDR3 DNA follows: TGTGCCAGCAGCTTCTTGGGACACAGCACAGATACGCAGTATTTT.

V is TRBV4-3 and J is TRBJ2-2; D gene uncertain. The CDR3 consists of 16 residues. Trimming stripped 0 bases from V and 2 bases from J, with 10 bases between. Germline-derived CDR1 and CDR2 are LGHNA and YSLEER. The CDR3 region is CASSQDLNRNTGELFF. CDR3 coding DNA: TGCGCCAGCAGCCAAGATTTGAACAGAAACACCGGGGAGCTGTTTTTT.

J is TRBJ1-1 and V is TRBV10-3; 8 bases match TRBD1. CDR3 length: 15 amino acids. Per germline, CDR1 ENHRY and CDR2 SYGVKD. V was clipped by 3 bases and J by 0 bases; unmatched bases: 3. The CDR3 DNA follows: TGTGCCATCAGTGACAGGGGGCGGGTGAACACTGAAGCTTTCTTT. Protein: CAISDRGRVNTEAFF.

The V and J genes are TRBV5-1 and TRBJ2-7, with TRBD1 matching over 10 bases. The junction had 4 bases not matched to a gene; V was cut back by 0 bases and J by 7 bases. The CDR3 runs to 14 residues. Per the germline V gene, CDR1 is SGHRS and CDR2 is YFSETQ. The CDR3: CASSLGQGAWEQYF. The CDR3 bases are TGCGCCAGCAGCTTGGGACAGGGGGCGTGGGAGCAGTACTTC. The full variable domain, rest sourced from reference TRBV5-1 and TRBJ2-7, is KAGVTQTPRYLIKTRGQQVTLSCSPISGHRSVSWYQQTPGQGLQFLFEYFSETQRNKGNFPGRFSGRQFSNSRSEMNVSTLELGDSALYLCASSLGQGAWEQYFGPGTRLTVT.

Only one count was recorded for this clone. The V gene is TRBV6-2 or TRBV6-3, the J gene TRBJ1-1; 7 nucleotides line up with TRBD1. The V gene end was trimmed by 5 bases and the J gene end by 0 bases; junction bases not matched to a gene: 9. Germline V gene lookup returns CDR1 MNHEY and CDR2 SVGEGT. The CDR3 has 16 residues. This CDR3 reads CASSLTGTVMNTEAFF. The CDR3 nucleotides are TGTGCCAGCAGTCTAACCGGGACAGTAATGAACACTGAAGCTTTCTTT.

The CDR3 nucleotides are TGTGCCAGCAGTGCGGACAGGGCCTACGAGCAGTACTTC. The encoded protein is CASSADRAYEQYF. The V and J genes are TRBV12-3 or TRBV12-4 and TRBJ2-7, with TRBD1 matching over 8 bases. The V and J ends lost 5 bases and 2 bases, in that order; junction bases with no gene match: 2. The length of the CDR3 is 13 residues.

This clone has more than one count but fewer than ten. J is TRBJ2-7 and V is TRBV24-1; D is undetermined. V shed 9 bases and J shed 0 bases, with 8 bases lying between them. The germline gives CDR1 KGHDR, CDR2 SFDVKD. CDR3 size: 12 residues. This CDR3 is CATPPSSYEQYF. In DNA, the CDR3 is TGTGCCACCCCCCCGAGCTCCTACGAGCAGTACTTC.